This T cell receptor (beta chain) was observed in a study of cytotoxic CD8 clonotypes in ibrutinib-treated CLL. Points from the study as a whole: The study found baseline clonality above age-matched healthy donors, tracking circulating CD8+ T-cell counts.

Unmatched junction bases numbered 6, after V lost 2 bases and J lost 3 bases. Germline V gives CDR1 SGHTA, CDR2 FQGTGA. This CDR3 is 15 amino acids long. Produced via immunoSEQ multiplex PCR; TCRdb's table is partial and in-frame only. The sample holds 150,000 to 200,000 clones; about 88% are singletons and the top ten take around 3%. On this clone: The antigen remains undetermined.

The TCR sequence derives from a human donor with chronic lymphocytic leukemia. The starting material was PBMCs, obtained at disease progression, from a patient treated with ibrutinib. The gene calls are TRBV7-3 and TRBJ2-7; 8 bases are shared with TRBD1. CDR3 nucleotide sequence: TGTGCCAGCAGCTTAGCTCCAGGGGGCCTCTACGAGCAGTACTTC. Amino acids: CASSLAPGGLYEQYF.